This TCR beta chain appears in the sequencing data of a study of shared clonotypes between healthy human individuals. As for the study in general: CD4 naive and memory got three plates each, CD8 naive two, CD8 memory one.

Generated by immunoSEQ multiplex PCR, the TCRdb table keeps only in-frame clones and is missing some. The table includes fewer than 850,000 clones, about 90% detected once. The CD8 memory sample joined CD45RO+ cells and CCR7-negative CD45RA+ cells. This CDR3 is built from 15 residues. From germline, CDR1 is SEHNR and CDR2 FQNEAQ (reference sequence). Unmatched junction bases numbered 3, after V lost 3 bases and J lost 0 bases. Source material: memory CD8+ T cells from PBMCs. Regarding subset: CD45RO+ cells pooled with CCR7-negative TemRA cells. This TCR was sampled from a man aged 18-30 years in good health. Some clones in this sample may be carry-over from other donors' samples. The genes are TRBV7-9 and TRBJ1-2; 8 nucleotides line up with TRBD1. CDR3: CASSLLTGANYGYTF. CDR3 coding DNA: TGTGCCAGCAGCTTGCTGACAGGGGCTAACTATGGCTACACCTTC.